This entry is about one T cell receptor (beta chain). A read error may account for a junction end that differs from germline. TCRdb processed the PCR reads anew with MiXCR; each CDR3 protein has one entry. The sample lists more than 11,000 distinct CDR3 sequences; approximately 44% were seen once. This entry is derived from a study of CD4 and CD8 cells across lung adenocarcinoma regions. This CDR3 is 15 amino acids long. CDR1 is MNHNS, CDR2 SASEGT, per germline. Samples came from patients with localized non-small cell lung adenocarcinoma. The sample taken for sequencing was CD4+ T cells from the center of a lung tumor. This receptor was taken from a male donor with lung adenocarcinoma. The CD4 and CD8 labels of this study may be unreliable. The chain recombines TRBV6-1 with TRBJ2-2; perhaps D is TRBD1 or TRBD2 (5 bases each). For the CDR3, the DNA is TGTGCCCGCAGCCTCCAGGCTGGAAGCCCCGGGGCGCTGTATTTT. This sequence encodes CARSLQAGSPGALYF.